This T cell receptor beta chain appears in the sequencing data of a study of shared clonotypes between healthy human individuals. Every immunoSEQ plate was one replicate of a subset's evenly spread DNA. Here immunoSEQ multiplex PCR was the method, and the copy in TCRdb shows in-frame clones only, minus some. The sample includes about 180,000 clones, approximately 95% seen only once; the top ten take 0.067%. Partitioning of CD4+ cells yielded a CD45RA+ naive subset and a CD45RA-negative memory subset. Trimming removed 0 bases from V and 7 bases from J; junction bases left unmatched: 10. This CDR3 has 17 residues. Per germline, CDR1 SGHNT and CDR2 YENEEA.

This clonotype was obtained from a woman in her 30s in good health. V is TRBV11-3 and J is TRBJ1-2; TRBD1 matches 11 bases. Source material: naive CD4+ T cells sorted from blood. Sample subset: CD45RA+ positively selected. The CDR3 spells CASSLDDGGQGDFGYTF. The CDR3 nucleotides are TGTGCCAGCAGCTTAGATGACGGGGGACAGGGGGACTTTGGCTACACCTTC.